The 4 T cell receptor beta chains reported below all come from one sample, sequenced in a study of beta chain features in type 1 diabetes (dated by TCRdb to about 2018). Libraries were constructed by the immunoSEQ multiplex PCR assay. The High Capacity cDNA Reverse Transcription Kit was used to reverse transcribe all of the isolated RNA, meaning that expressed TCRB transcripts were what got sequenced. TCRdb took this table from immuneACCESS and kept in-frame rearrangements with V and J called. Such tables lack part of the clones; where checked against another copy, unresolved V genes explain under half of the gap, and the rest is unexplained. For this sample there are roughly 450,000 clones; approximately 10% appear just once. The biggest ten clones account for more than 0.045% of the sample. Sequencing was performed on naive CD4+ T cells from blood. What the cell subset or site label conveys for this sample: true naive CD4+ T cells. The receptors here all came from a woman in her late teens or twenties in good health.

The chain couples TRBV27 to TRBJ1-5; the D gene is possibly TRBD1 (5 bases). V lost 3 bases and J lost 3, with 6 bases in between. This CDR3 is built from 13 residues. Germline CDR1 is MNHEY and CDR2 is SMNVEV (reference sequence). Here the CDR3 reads CASSFRDNQPQHF. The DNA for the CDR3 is TGTGCCAGCAGTTTCAGGGACAATCAGCCCCAGCATTTT.

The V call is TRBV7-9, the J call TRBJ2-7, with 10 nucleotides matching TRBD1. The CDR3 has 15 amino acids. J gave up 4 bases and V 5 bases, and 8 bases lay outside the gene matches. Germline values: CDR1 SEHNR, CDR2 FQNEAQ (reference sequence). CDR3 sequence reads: CASSAGQGIAYEQYF. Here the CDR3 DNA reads TGTGCCAGCAGCGCGGGACAGGGGATCGCTTACGAGCAGTACTTC.

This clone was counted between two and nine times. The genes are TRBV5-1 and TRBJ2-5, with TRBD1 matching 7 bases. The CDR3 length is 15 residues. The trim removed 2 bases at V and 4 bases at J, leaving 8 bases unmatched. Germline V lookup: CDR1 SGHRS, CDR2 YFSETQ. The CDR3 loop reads CASSLKGAYGETQYF. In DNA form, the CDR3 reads TGCGCCAGCAGCTTAAAGGGGGCCTACGGAGAGACCCAGTACTTC. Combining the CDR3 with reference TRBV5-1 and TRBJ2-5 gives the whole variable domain KAGVTQTPRYLIKTRGQQVTLSCSPISGHRSVSWYQQTPGQGLQFLFEYFSETQRNKGNFPGRFSGRQFSNSRSEMNVSTLELGDSALYLCASSLKGAYGETQYFGPGTRLLVL.

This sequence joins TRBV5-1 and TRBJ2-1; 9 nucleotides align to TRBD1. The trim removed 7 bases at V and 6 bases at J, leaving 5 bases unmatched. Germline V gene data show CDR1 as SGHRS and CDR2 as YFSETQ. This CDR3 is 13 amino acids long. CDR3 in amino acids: CASGATGGNEQFF. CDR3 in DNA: TGCGCCAGCGGAGCGACAGGGGGCAATGAGCAGTTCTTC. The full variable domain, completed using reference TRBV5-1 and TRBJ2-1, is KAGVTQTPRYLIKTRGQQVTLSCSPISGHRSVSWYQQTPGQGLQFLFEYFSETQRNKGNFPGRFSGRQFSNSRSEMNVSTLELGDSALYLCASGATGGNEQFFGPGTRLTVL.